These 14 T cell receptor beta chains were all obtained from the same sample, sequenced in a study of response to subunit inactivated influenza vaccine. MiXCR, run by TCRdb on the RT-PCR reads, gives a single entry per CDR3 protein. The table shows about 190,000 distinct CDR3 sequences, with approximately 15% occurring only once. Sequences were derived from CD8+ T cells sorted from PBMCs, sampled roughly 5 days after vaccination. All receptors derive from a man aged 50 to 60 who received an inactivated influenza vaccine.

This clonotype has a count of ten or more. The CDR3 sequence is CSAREAEDYEQYF. CDR3 coding DNA: TGCAGTGCTAGAGAAGCGGAGGACTACGAGCAGTACTTC. The V call is TRBV20-1, the J call TRBJ2-7, with D possibly matching TRBD2 (5 bases). The germline V gene has CDR1 DFQATT and CDR2 SNEGSKA (reference sequence). This CDR3 comprises 13 residues. Trimming took 0 bases from V and 3 from J, leaving 9 bases between them.

J is TRBJ2-2 and V is TRBV7-9, with D perhaps matching TRBD1 or TRBD2 (5 bases each). V was pared by 2 bases and J by 1 base, with 8 bases between. The CDR3 is made up of 15 amino acids. Germline CDR1 reads SEHNR; CDR2 reads FQNEAQ (reference sequence). The CDR3 protein is CASSLTGGNTGELFF. The CDR3 bases are TGTGCCAGCAGCTTAACAGGAGGGAACACCGGGGAGCTGTTTTTT. The variable domain in full, completed from reference TRBV7-9 and TRBJ2-2, reads DTGVSQNPRHKITKRGQNVTFRCDPISEHNRLYWYRQTLGQGPEFLTYFQNEAQLEKSRLLSDRFSAERPKGSFSTLEIQRTEQGDSAMYLCASSLTGGNTGELFFGEGSRLTVL.

The chain uses TRBV2 and TRBJ1-2; D is perhaps TRBD1 (6 bases). Germline CDR1 and CDR2: SNHLY and FYNNEI. This CDR3 spans 15 amino acids. Trimming took 1 base from V and 4 from J, leaving 13 bases between them. The CDR3 is CASSEGTASGYGYTF. The CDR3 nucleotides are TGTGCCAGCAGTGAAGGGACAGCCTCAGGCTATGGCTACACCTTC.

The rearrangement uses TRBV24-1 and TRBJ1-5; D perhaps matches TRBD1 (5 bases). Trimming cost V 5 bases and J 5 bases, with 15 bases left between them. Germline CDR1 and CDR2: KGHDR and SFDVKD. The CDR3 length is 15 residues. The CDR3 loop reads CATSGTPGEDQPQHF. CDR3 nucleotides: TGTGCCACCAGTGGGACACCCGGGGAAGATCAGCCCCAGCATTTT.

This clonotype occurred a few times. The chain links TRBV10-3 to TRBJ2-7; the match to TRBD2 covers 9 bases. Germline CDR1 reads ENHRY; CDR2 reads SYGVKD. The CDR3 covers 13 residues. The V gene end was trimmed by 8 bases and the J gene end by 6 bases; junction bases not matched to a gene: 8. In DNA form, the CDR3 reads TGTGCCATCGCAGCGGGAGGCTCCCTCGAGCAGTACTTC. It is translated as CAIAAGGSLEQYF.

The chain has TRBV5-5 and TRBJ2-2; no firm D call. CDR3 size: 15 residues. Germline CDR1 and CDR2: SGHKS and YYEKEE (reference sequence). The V and J ends lost 5 bases and 4 bases respectively, with 15 bases between them. In DNA form, the CDR3 reads TGTGCCAGCAGTCCCGCCCCCCCTGCCACCGGGGAGCTGTTTTTT. Its translation is CASSPAPPATGELFF.

The chain uses TRBV7-6 and TRBJ2-2; 8 nucleotides align to TRBD2. V was pared by 5 bases and J by 0 bases, with 2 bases of the junction left unmatched. The CDR3 covers 15 residues. Germline V lookup: CDR1 SGHVS, CDR2 FNYEAQ. CDR3 coding DNA: TGTGCCAGCAGCCAAGCGGGGGCGAACACCGGGGAGCTGTTTTTT. Its translation is CASSQAGANTGELFF.

In its sample, this clonotype was seen a few times. This chain joins TRBV12-3 or TRBV12-4 and TRBJ1-1; D remains ambiguous. This CDR3 contains 14 residues. The V gene lost 3 bases and the J gene lost 6 bases, with 14 bases spanning the gap. CDR3 in amino acids: CASSFGPVGAEAFF. CDR3 nucleotide sequence: TGTGCCAGCAGTTTCGGTCCAGTTGGGGCTGAAGCTTTCTTT.

This clonotype occurred a few times. CDR3 sequence reads: CSVQRGGYEQYF. As DNA, the CDR3 is TGCAGCGTTCAGCGGGGGGGTTACGAGCAGTACTTC. This chain links TRBV29-1 with TRBJ2-7, with 10 bases matching TRBD2. The CDR3 extends over 12 amino acids. Germline assignment: CDR1 SQVTM and CDR2 ANQGSEA. Germline trimming cut 5 bases from V and 4 bases from J; bases unmatched to any gene: 2.

This sequence joins TRBV11-2 and TRBJ2-1; 9 nucleotides agree with TRBD1. After removal of 6 bases from V and 3 bases from J, the junction contained 6 bases not matched to a gene. Germline V gene sequence: CDR1 SGHAT, CDR2 FQNNGV. The CDR3 runs to 15 residues. The CDR3 loop reads CASREGQGLYNEQFF. The CDR3 nucleotides are TGTGCCAGCAGGGAAGGACAGGGGCTCTACAATGAGCAGTTCTTC.

The chain joins TRBV6-1 to TRBJ1-6; no clear D gene. There are 15 residues in the CDR3. Trimming pared 6 bases from V and 10 bases from J, leaving 19 bases between. Per the germline V gene, CDR1 is MNHNS and CDR2 is SASEGT. The CDR3 sequence is CASSAYADMNSPLHF. The CDR3 DNA reads as TGTGCCAGCAGCGCTTATGCCGACATGAACTCACCCCTCCACTTT.

This rearrangement joins TRBV5-6 to TRBJ2-7; TRBD1 aligns across 8 bases. The CDR3 consists of 15 residues. Germline CDR1 and CDR2: SGHDT and YYEEEE. Trimming removed 0 bases from V and 3 bases from J; junction bases left unmatched: 5. The CDR3 sequence is CASSLVEDRDYEQYF. In nucleotides, the CDR3 is TGTGCCAGCAGCTTGGTTGAGGACAGGGACTACGAGCAGTACTTC.

The rearrangement joins TRBV9 to TRBJ2-1; 8 bases are shared with TRBD2. Germline CDR1 SGDLS, CDR2 YYNGEE. Trimming took 0 bases from V and 6 from J; bases not matched to a gene: 5. This CDR3 spans 15 amino acids. The CDR3 DNA sequence: TGTGCCAGCAGCGTAGGCCCCGGACTAGCCAATGAGCAGTTCTTC. This encodes CASSVGPGLANEQFF.

This sequence joins TRBV2 and TRBJ2-1; 7 nucleotides match TRBD2. The trim removed 6 bases at V and 6 bases at J, leaving 14 bases unmatched. Germline assignment: CDR1 SNHLY and CDR2 FYNNEI. The CDR3 has 16 residues. The CDR3: CASRTTGLVGFNEQFF. In DNA, the CDR3 is TGTGCCAGCAGGACGACTGGACTAGTAGGATTCAATGAGCAGTTCTTC.